This T cell receptor beta chain was captured by sequencing in a study of human T cells and chemical hapten exposure. Study findings and constraints: Expanded TCRs clustered into significantly more large CDR3 similarity groups than controls, the analysis revealed. There was a positive correlation between PT1 expanded TCR counts and patch test score.

This clonotype has at least ten counts. The antigen is not known. Germline values: CDR1 SQVTM, CDR2 ANQGSEA. The CDR3 has 11 amino acids. The ends were cut back, 3 bases at V and 7 bases at J, with 6 bases in the middle. The sample's time point: pre-sensitization, week 0. Treatment noted: therapeutic diphenylcyclopropenone sensitization with weekly scalp DPC. Individual cDNA molecules in this library carried unique molecular identifiers. TCRdb analysed the RACE reads with MiXCR anew, one entry per CDR3 protein. Of over 300,000 distinct CDR3 sequences in the sample, roughly 5.3% were seen once. The chain joins TRBV29-1 to TRBJ2-2, with D hard to call. The sample consisted of whole blood, taken in connection with sensitization to the hapten diphenylcyclopropenone (DPC). This sequence originates from a woman between 45 and 60 years old with alopecia areata. Some clones in this sample may be carry-over from other donors' samples. CDR3 DNA sequence: TGCAGCGTTGAGTCTATCGGGGAGCTGTTTTTT. Translated: CSVESIGELFF.